The 19 T cell receptor beta chains reported below all come from one sample, sequenced in a study of blood T cell repertoires in COVID-19. Method: immunoSEQ multiplex PCR; TCRdb's copy keeps in-frame clones and lacks some. The table includes 250,000 to 350,000 clones, around 87% detected once. The specimen was peripheral blood. All receptors derive from a woman in her twenties or thirties who had recovered from COVID-19.

J is TRBJ2-7 and V is TRBV21-1; the table's D call, TRBD1, was not checked against the DNA. TRBV21-1 is described as a pseudogene. This CDR3 spans 16 amino acids. The CDR3 DNA reads as TGTGCCAGCAGCAAAAATGTCATAGGACAGGATGACGAGCAGTACTTC. Translated: CASSKNVIGQDDEQYF.

As concerns this clone: Other DNA sequences in the same sample also yield this CDR3. The gene calls are TRBV27 and TRBJ2-1; 10 bases are a match to TRBD2. Trimming took 4 bases from V and 8 from J; bases not matched to a gene: 5. This CDR3 is built from 14 residues. In germline, CDR1 is MNHEY, CDR2 SMNVEV (reference sequence). The CDR3 reads CASSWSGGADEQFF. CDR3 sequence (DNA): TGTGCCAGCAGTTGGAGCGGGGGGGCGGATGAGCAGTTCTTC.

The table lists this clone with a few counts. The chain recombines TRBV9 with TRBJ2-1; 9 nucleotides match TRBD2. From germline, CDR1 is SGDLS and CDR2 YYNGEE. Trimming took 2 bases from V and 8 from J; bases not matched to a gene: 8. The CDR3 totals 15 residues. The chain's CDR3 is CASSVASGTFDEQFF. In nucleotides, the CDR3 is TGTGCCAGCAGCGTCGCTAGCGGGACCTTCGATGAGCAGTTCTTC.

Comment on this clone: This sample also contains other DNA sequences that code for the same CDR3. The chain carries TRBV5-1 and TRBJ1-2, with a weak D call TRBD1 (5 bases). The CDR3 sequence is 13 residues long. V was trimmed by 0 bases and J by 4 bases, leaving 7 bases between them. Germline assignment: CDR1 SGHRS and CDR2 YFSETQ. In DNA, the CDR3 is TGCGCCAGCAGCTTGGGGACACTCTATGGCTACACCTTC. This codes for CASSLGTLYGYTF. The whole variable domain, remainder taken from reference TRBV5-1 and TRBJ1-2, is KAGVTQTPRYLIKTRGQQVTLSCSPISGHRSVSWYQQTPGQGLQFLFEYFSETQRNKGNFPGRFSGRQFSNSRSEMNVSTLELGDSALYLCASSLGTLYGYTFGSGTRLTVV.

This clone has at least ten counts. This chain links TRBV7-9 with TRBJ2-2, with 8 nucleotides matching TRBD1. The trim removed 7 bases at V and 2 bases at J, leaving 3 bases unmatched. The CDR3 runs 14 residues. Germline CDR1 reads SEHNR; CDR2 reads FQNEAQ (reference sequence). CDR3 bases: TGTGCCAGCACCGGACAGGGCAACACCGGGGAGCTGTTTTTT. It translates to CASTGQGNTGELFF.

The V gene is TRBV10-3, the J gene TRBJ1-1; no firm D call. The germline V gene has CDR1 ENHRY and CDR2 SYGVKD. V was clipped by 3 bases and J by 3 bases, with 14 bases between them. This CDR3 region has 15 residues. In DNA form, the CDR3 reads TGTGCCATCAGTGAAGTAGAGGGTTCGGACACTGAAGCTTTCTTT. Encoded protein: CAISEVEGSDTEAFF.

The CDR3 nucleotides read TGTGCCAGTAGTATGAGGGGGGGCCCGAACACTGAAGCTTTCTTT. It encodes CASSMRGGPNTEAFF. This chain uses TRBV19 with TRBJ1-1, with D maybe TRBD1 (6 bases). The CDR3 contains 15 residues. The V and J ends lost 3 bases and 1 base respectively, with 12 bases between them. From germline, CDR1 is LNHDA and CDR2 SQIVND (reference sequence).

The chain joins TRBV19 to TRBJ2-2; D perhaps matches TRBD2 (6 bases). Germline V gene lookup returns CDR1 LNHDA and CDR2 SQIVND (reference sequence). This CDR3 is built from 15 residues. The V end lost 7 bases, the J end lost 1 base, and 13 bases lay between the germline ends. The chain's CDR3 is CASMRESQNTGELFF. The CDR3 nucleotides are TGTGCCAGTATGCGGGAATCACAGAACACCGGGGAGCTGTTTTTT.

The chain joins TRBV3-1 (or the pseudogene TRBV3-2) to TRBJ2-7; 12 bases line up with TRBD2. CDR1 and CDR2 from the germline V gene are LGHDT and YNNKEL (reference sequence). The CDR3 loop spans 18 amino acids. Losses at the gene ends were 1 base for V and 4 bases for J; bases not matched to a gene: 11. The CDR3 loop is CASSQAGRTSGRMYEQYF. CDR3 sequence (DNA): TGTGCCAGCAGCCAAGCAGGGCGCACTAGCGGGAGGATGTACGAGCAGTACTTC.

For the CDR3, the DNA is TGCGCCAGCAGCTCGACGGCCGGGACTAGCGGGGGGCCCACAGATACGCAGTATTTT. Translated: CASSSTAGTSGGPTDTQYF. V and J are TRBV5-1 and TRBJ2-3, with 15 bases fitting TRBD2. Germline V lookup: CDR1 SGHRS, CDR2 YFSETQ. This CDR3 contains 19 residues. Germline trimming cut 3 bases from V and 2 bases from J; bases unmatched to any gene: 10.

The chain employs TRBV12-3 or TRBV12-4 and TRBJ1-4; D gene ambiguous. Trimming shortened V by 7 bases and J by 4 bases, and 10 bases separated the two germline ends. This CDR3 comprises 13 residues. The CDR3 protein is CASMRMINEKLFF. CDR3 bases: TGTGCCAGCATGAGGATGATTAATGAAAAACTGTTTTTT.

A few counts support this clone. V usage is TRBV5-1 and J usage is TRBJ2-5; tentatively, D is TRBD1 (6 bases). Trimming stripped 3 bases from V and 5 bases from J, with 17 bases between. The CDR3 totals 15 residues. Looked up from germline, CDR1 is SGHRS and CDR2 is YFSETQ. The CDR3 sequence is CASSSMGALGETQYF. Here the CDR3 DNA reads TGCGCCAGCAGCTCCATGGGGGCCCTGGGGGAGACCCAGTACTTC. Filled out from reference TRBV5-1 and TRBJ2-5, the complete variable domain reads KAGVTQTPRYLIKTRGQQVTLSCSPISGHRSVSWYQQTPGQGLQFLFEYFSETQRNKGNFPGRFSGRQFSNSRSEMNVSTLELGDSALYLCASSSMGALGETQYFGPGTRLLVL.

This chain's CDR3 is CASSQDSGTGGANGYTF. CDR3 coding DNA: TGTGCCAGCAGCCAAGACTCGGGGACAGGGGGCGCGAATGGCTACACCTTC. The chain has TRBV4-2 and TRBJ1-2; 12 bases align to TRBD1. J lost 6 bases, V lost 0 bases, and 8 bases had no gene match. CDR3 size: 17 residues. Germline CDR1 reads LGHNA; CDR2 reads YNFKEQ.

The genes are TRBV6-4 and TRBJ2-1, with 7 bases aligning to TRBD2. V gave up 7 bases and J gave up 0 bases; unmatched junction bases: 9. There are 16 residues in the CDR3. CDR1 MRHNA and CDR2 SNTAGT come from the germline V gene. The CDR3 loop is CASKEFPGGSYNEQFF. CDR3 nucleotides: TGTGCCAGCAAGGAGTTCCCGGGAGGCTCCTACAATGAGCAGTTCTTC.

The V gene is TRBV6-5, the J gene TRBJ2-3; a weak D match, TRBD1 (5 bases). CDR3 size: 13 residues. The germline CDR1 and CDR2 sequences are MNHEY and SVGAGI. The ends were cut back, 7 bases at V and 6 bases at J, with 14 bases in the middle. The CDR3 here is CASTATASDTQYF. The CDR3 DNA sequence: TGTGCCAGCACTGCGACAGCCTCTGATACGCAGTATTTT.

The DNA for the CDR3 is TGTGCCAGCAGTGAAGAGGTCAGGGCAGGGGAGACCCAGTACTTC. It yields the protein CASSEEVRAGETQYF. The V gene is TRBV2, the J gene TRBJ2-5, with D perhaps TRBD1 (5 bases). Germline V gene lookup returns CDR1 SNHLY and CDR2 FYNNEI. Deletions cut 1 base from V and 5 bases from J, with 14 bases between. CDR3 length: 15 amino acids.

V gene TRBV29-1 combines with J gene TRBJ2-1; 8 positions match TRBD2. CDR3 length equals 18 residues. The J segment lost 1 base and the V segment lost 3 bases, leaving 14 bases of the junction unmatched. The germline V gene encodes CDR1 SQVTM and CDR2 ANQGSEA. CDR3 sequence reads: CSVDRLQGLAGSYNEQFF. CDR3 nucleotides: TGCAGCGTTGACCGATTACAGGGTCTAGCGGGTTCCTACAATGAGCAGTTCTTC.

The gene calls are TRBV2 and TRBJ1-5; maybe TRBD1 (5 bases). Trimming shortened V by 9 bases and J by 9 bases, and 12 bases separated the two germline ends. The germline CDR1 and CDR2 sequences are SNHLY and FYNNEI. CDR3 length: 11 residues. The CDR3 reads CASSKGAPQHF. The CDR3 nucleotides are TGTGCCAGTAGTAAAGGGGCGCCCCAGCATTTT.

The gene calls are TRBV19 and TRBJ1-2, with D possibly matching TRBD1 (6 bases). Germline CDR1 is LNHDA and CDR2 is SQIVND (reference sequence). There are 15 residues in the CDR3. With 6 bases removed from V and 0 bases from J, the gap between germline ends came to 14 bases. CDR3 sequence reads: CASSPGTSSNYGYTF. CDR3 sequence (DNA): TGTGCCAGTAGCCCCGGGACATCTTCTAACTATGGCTACACCTTC.